The 22 T cell receptor beta chains below all came from one sample that was sequenced in a study of blood T cell repertoires in COVID-19. Generated by immunoSEQ multiplex PCR, the TCRdb table keeps only in-frame clones and is missing some. Here the sample spans roughly 92,000 clones, 75% to 95% being singletons. Input material: peripheral blood. These receptors were obtained from a man aged 45-65 years with acute or convalescent COVID-19.

CDR3 in amino acids: CASSLVGTINTGELFF. CDR3 in DNA: TGTGCCAGCAGCTTGGTGGGGACTATCAACACCGGGGAGCTGTTTTTT. V gene TRBV5-4 combines with J gene TRBJ2-2; 7 positions agree with TRBD2. Germline loops: CDR1 SGHNT, CDR2 YYREEE (reference sequence). V was pared by 0 bases and J by 2 bases, with 4 bases of the junction left unmatched. The CDR3 is made up of 16 amino acids.

V gene TRBV29-1 combines with J gene TRBJ2-4; TRBD2 is a possible D gene (5 bases). CDR1 is SQVTM and CDR2 is ANQGSEA in the germline V gene. The CDR3 consists of 14 residues. V lost 6 bases, J lost 3 bases, and 15 bases lay in between. CDR3 nucleotide sequence: TGCAGCGTATACGGGGTTACTAGCAAAAACATTCAGTACTTC. This gives the protein CSVYGVTSKNIQYF.

The rearrangement uses TRBV7-2 and TRBJ2-1, with 7 bases lining up with TRBD2. J lost 4 bases, V lost 2 bases, and 11 bases had no gene match. Germline lookup yields CDR1 SGHTA and CDR2 FQGNSA. This CDR3 comprises 17 residues. Here the CDR3 reads CASSLNPAGWEYNEQFF. Here the CDR3 DNA reads TGTGCCAGCAGCTTAAACCCAGCGGGATGGGAGTACAATGAGCAGTTCTTC.

This chain links TRBV7-9 with TRBJ2-5, with 9 bases that match TRBD2. Trimming cost V 0 bases and J 0 bases; bases outside gene matches: 5. The germline V gene has CDR1 SEHNR and CDR2 FQNEAQ (reference sequence). The CDR3 covers 17 residues. CDR3 coding DNA: TGTGCCAGCAGCTTAGCGCTTAGGACTAGCGACCAAGAGACCCAGTACTTC. Its translation is CASSLALRTSDQETQYF.

The V and J genes are TRBV5-1 and TRBJ2-7; 10 bases match TRBD2. The CDR3 has 16 residues. V shed 4 bases, J shed 0 bases, and the junction held 7 bases outside the gene matches. Germline CDR1 SGHRS, CDR2 YFSETQ. This CDR3 is CASSVQLAGSSYEQYF. The CDR3 nucleotides read TGCGCCAGCAGCGTACAACTAGCGGGAAGCTCCTACGAGCAGTACTTC.

This clone was counted between two and nine times. The chain carries TRBV6-5 and TRBJ2-7; weak D call: TRBD1 (6 bases). V lost 2 bases and J lost 4, with 15 bases in between. Germline CDR1 reads MNHEY; CDR2 reads SVGAGI. This CDR3 is 15 amino acids long. The CDR3 coding sequence is TGTGCCAGCAGTTACCCACAGGGAAATTCTTACGAGCAGTACTTC. Translating it yields CASSYPQGNSYEQYF.

The rearrangement links TRBV4-3 to TRBJ2-3; 9 bases match TRBD2. CDR1 is LGHNA and CDR2 is YSLEER in the germline V gene. V was pared by 1 base and J by 2 bases, with 7 bases of the junction left unmatched. CDR3 length equals 17 residues. Written as DNA, the CDR3 is TGCGCCAGCAGCCAAGGGGTGAAGCGGGGGGTCACAGATACGCAGTATTTT. This translates into CASSQGVKRGVTDTQYF.

The chain combines TRBV5-1 with TRBJ2-3; 7 bases line up with TRBD1. Germline CDR1 reads SGHRS; CDR2 reads YFSETQ. Trimming removed 6 bases from V and 2 bases from J; junction bases left unmatched: 9. CDR3 length equals 15 residues. CDR3 DNA sequence: TGCGCCAGCACTAACAGACAGGGCCACACAGATACGCAGTATTTT. Translating it yields CASTNRQGHTDTQYF.

The chain links TRBV10-3 to TRBJ1-5; possible D gene TRBD1, 6 bases. From germline, CDR1 is ENHRY and CDR2 SYGVKD. The CDR3 has 16 amino acids. Trimming took off 9 bases at V and 0 bases at J, with 18 bases between the two ends. The CDR3 here is CAIGDIEQTSNQPQHF. CDR3 bases: TGTGCCATAGGGGACATCGAACAAACTAGCAATCAGCCCCAGCATTTT.

CDR3 amino acids: CASSHRDTSYEQYF. For the CDR3, the DNA is TGTGCCAGCAGTCACCGGGACACTTCCTACGAGCAGTACTTC. The chain has TRBV27 and TRBJ2-7, with D possibly matching TRBD1 (6 bases). The CDR3 is 14 amino acids. Germline V gene sequence: CDR1 MNHEY, CDR2 SMNVEV (reference sequence). The V end lost 5 bases, the J end lost 1 base, and 12 bases lay between the germline ends.

This chain uses TRBV3-1 (or the pseudogene TRBV3-2) with TRBJ1-5; TRBD1 aligns across 10 bases. This CDR3 comprises 17 residues. The germline gives CDR1 LGHDT, CDR2 YNNKEL (reference sequence). The V segment lost 5 bases and the J segment 3 bases; nucleotides outside the gene matches: 10. DNA for the CDR3: TGTGCCAGCAGCAATCCAGGACAGGGGGAGACCAATCAGCCCCAGCATTTT. It is translated as CASSNPGQGETNQPQHF.

The CDR3 is CATRSNTEAFF. DNA for the CDR3: TGTGCCACCCGGTCGAACACTGAAGCTTTCTTT. The gene calls are TRBV6-5 and TRBJ1-1; D is ambiguous. The CDR3 has 11 residues. V was pared by 10 bases and J by 1 base, with 7 bases between. Germline CDR1 is MNHEY and CDR2 is SVGAGI.

The genes are TRBV14 and TRBJ1-1; 10 bases align to TRBD1. The trim removed 1 base at V and 10 bases at J, leaving 6 bases unmatched. This CDR3 is 14 amino acids long. Germline-derived CDR1 and CDR2 are SGHDN and FVKESK. The DNA of the CDR3 is TGTGCCAGCAGCCAAGCCGGGACAGGGGCTGGAGCTTTCTTT. This encodes CASSQAGTGAGAFF.

The chain is built from TRBV2 and TRBJ2-3; D might be TRBD2 (6 bases). The CDR3 has 15 residues. Germline V gene sequence: CDR1 SNHLY, CDR2 FYNNEI. V was clipped by 3 bases and J by 1 base, with 11 bases between them. The CDR3 bases are TGTGCCAGCAGTGAGTGGGCTAGCGGCACAGATACGCAGTATTTT. Its protein product is CASSEWASGTDTQYF.

The chain employs TRBV7-6 and TRBJ2-2; 13 nucleotides line up with TRBD2. The germline gives CDR1 SGHVS, CDR2 FNYEAQ. Germline trimming cut 1 base from V and 5 bases from J; bases unmatched to any gene: 7. CDR3 size: 18 residues. CDR3 nucleotide sequence: TGTGCCAGCAGCTTAGACTCACTAGCGGGAGGGAAAACCGGGGAGCTGTTTTTT. Translating gives CASSLDSLAGGKTGELFF.

This clone was recorded once. The chain recombines TRBV5-1 with TRBJ1-4, with 8 positions matching TRBD1. This CDR3 spans 16 amino acids. Losses at the gene ends were 5 bases for V and 6 bases for J; bases not matched to a gene: 12. Germline values: CDR1 SGHRS, CDR2 YFSETQ. Written as DNA, the CDR3 is TGCGCCAGCAGGACTTTGAGTGCAGGGGGCGATGAAAAACTGTTTTTT. As protein: CASRTLSAGGDEKLFF.

This chain joins TRBV3-1 (or the pseudogene TRBV3-2) and TRBJ1-2; tentative D call: TRBD1 (5 bases). The germline CDR1 and CDR2 sequences are LGHDT and YNNKEL (reference sequence). The V end lost 1 base, the J end lost 7 bases, and 13 bases lay between the germline ends. The CDR3 runs to 14 residues. The CDR3 nucleotides are TGTGCCAGCAGCCAAGGTGGCAGGGAACGTGGCTACACCTTC. Amino acids: CASSQGGRERGYTF.

This chain connects TRBV10-3 to TRBJ2-6; 10 bases align to TRBD1. Trimming took 2 bases from V and 3 from J; bases not matched to a gene: 7. Germline loops: CDR1 ENHRY, CDR2 SYGVKD. The CDR3 loop spans 18 amino acids. CDR3 region: CAISEDRGQIIGANVLTF. The CDR3, as DNA: TGTGCCATCAGTGAGGACAGGGGGCAAATAATTGGGGCCAACGTCCTGACTTTC.

This chain joins TRBV7-9 and TRBJ2-4; a weak D match, TRBD2 (6 bases). Trimming removed 5 bases at V and 6 bases at J, with 20 bases between. CDR3 length: 16 amino acids. CDR1 is SEHNR, CDR2 FQNEAQ, per germline (reference sequence). The CDR3 DNA is TGTGCCAGCAGCCCGGCCTCGGAGGGGATTGGAAACATTCAGTACTTC. Residues: CASSPASEGIGNIQYF.

The chain is built from TRBV6-5 and TRBJ1-5, with 7 bases lining up with TRBD1. Per germline, CDR1 MNHEY and CDR2 SVGAGI. V lost 6 bases and J lost 1; bases outside the gene matches: 6. The CDR3 covers 15 residues. The CDR3: CASRDREGSNQPQHF. The CDR3 DNA sequence: TGTGCCAGCAGAGACAGGGAAGGGAGCAATCAGCCCCAGCATTTT.

This rearrangement joins TRBV21-1 to TRBJ2-7; the table's TRBD2 call for D was not verified on the DNA. TRBV21-1 is designated a pseudogene. There are 17 residues in the CDR3. CDR3 DNA sequence: TGTGCCAGCAGCAAAGTCGGAGCGGGAGGCTGCTCCTACGAGCAGTACTTC. Translation gives CASSKVGAGGCSYEQYF.

This chain connects TRBV10-2 to TRBJ2-3; TRBD1 aligns across 11 bases. J lost 9 bases, V lost 2 bases, and 7 bases had no gene match. The CDR3 spans 15 residues. Germline CDR1 and CDR2: WSHSY and SAAADI. DNA of the CDR3: TGCGCCAGCAGTGAGGGGGACAGGGGGTTAGGGACGCAGTATTTT. Protein product: CASSEGDRGLGTQYF.